The rows below give T cell receptor beta chains drawn from one sample of a study of blood T cell repertoires in COVID-19. Profiling relied on immunoSEQ multiplex PCR, and the TCRdb table lists in-frame clones only, not all of them. The table includes about 320,000 clones, almost 85% detected once. The sequenced material came from peripheral blood. The receptors were sampled from a human donor in a cohort sampled during active COVID-19. Both conserved end residues are part of each CDR3. Each record gives: CDR3 length, V gene, clone size, J gene, CDR3 protein. Only part of the rows carry a size: once, few, many, or a class if the clone is expanded.

14	TRBV5-1	NA	TRBJ2-7	CASSLPGHGNEQYF
14	TRBV10-3	NA	TRBJ1-1	CAISESPGGTEAFF
15	TRBV9	NA	TRBJ2-3	CASSSRLANTDTQYF
19	TRBV12-5	NA	TRBJ2-1	CASGLVNGIRDRHYNEQFF
15	TRBV7-9	few	TRBJ1-5	CASSLGTANNQPQHF
15	TRBV5-1	NA	TRBJ1-1	CASSLERLGSSEAFF
12	TRBV28	NA	TRBJ2-7	CASKAGLGEQYF
15	TRBV7-3	NA	TRBJ2-6	CASSFGGPGANVLTF
14	TRBV5-1	NA	TRBJ2-7	CASSTLYSGNEQYF
10	TRBV28	few	TRBJ2-7	CATGGRRQYF
15	TRBV6-5	NA	TRBJ1-1	CASSYSRVFDTEAFF
13	TRBV5-1	many	TRBJ1-1	CASSNTGGDEAFF
19	TRBV9	NA	TRBJ2-1	CASSVGPPSGGAPYNEQFF
16	TRBV10-2	once	TRBJ2-3	CASSEIAGDFLGTQYF
11	TRBV30	few	TRBJ1-2	CALRENYGYTF
14	TRBV19	once	TRBJ1-2	CASSMIERSYGYTF
15	TRBV6-5	NA	TRBJ2-2	CASSYSGGNTGELFF
12	TRBV5-1	once	TRBJ1-2	CASSLANEIYTF
15	TRBV5-4	NA	TRBJ1-2	CASSVKDRPNYGYTF
17	TRBV13	NA	TRBJ1-2	CASSLLGQGGSNYGYTF
13	TRBV2	NA	TRBJ1-1	CASKGSVYTEAFF
14	TRBV7-8	once	TRBJ2-3	CASSFLAGPETQYF
14	TRBV19	NA	TRBJ2-5	CASSGGTVQETQYF
13	TRBV10-3	NA	TRBJ2-1	CAITQALANEQFF
15	TRBV5-6	NA	TRBJ2-5	CASILSRTGQETQYF
15	TRBV6-1	NA	TRBJ2-1	CASSEYLAGWNEQFF
15	TRBV6-1	NA	TRBJ2-3	CASSEARGGTDTQYF
13	TRBV6-5	NA	TRBJ1-1	CASTLNRGAVAFF
15	TRBV19	NA	TRBJ2-1	CASRSSGNLYNEQFF
13	TRBV13	NA	TRBJ2-1	CASSFTGGDEQFF
15	TRBV4-2	once	TRBJ2-3	CASSQRMGGTDTQYF
11	TRBV20-1	NA	TRBJ2-7	CSAPNPYEQYF
15	TRBV10-3	NA	TRBJ2-7	CAISAGQGNLIEQYF
16	TRBV14	NA	TRBJ2-7	CASSEGNRPGVYEQYF
16	TRBV10-2	NA	TRBJ2-7	CASSEVWAEDLYEQYF
15	TRBV7-2	NA	TRBJ2-1	CASSLDGTGGNEQFF
17	TRBV5-4	NA	TRBJ1-3	CASSLGGSSIFGNTIYF
13	TRBV6-1	few	TRBJ1-2	CASSEAEVYGYTF
15	TRBV29-1	NA	TRBJ2-3	CSVDAPRERADTQYF
16	TRBV6-2/TRBV6-3	few	TRBJ1-5	CASSTGTGDLGQPQHF
14	TRBV6-5	NA	TRBJ1-2	CASSYLGLNYGYTF
14	TRBV9	NA	TRBJ2-4	CASSVSGEQNIQYF
14	TRBV19	once	TRBJ1-2	CASSIAQGTYGYTF
16	TRBV3-1/TRBV3-2	many	TRBJ2-5	CASSSAASRDQETQYF
15	TRBV10-1	few	TRBJ2-2	CASSPASGHTGELFF
15	TRBV15	NA	TRBJ1-2	CATSRYPDNSYGYTF
16	TRBV5-4	NA	TRBJ2-7	CASSSWGRGDPYEQYF
14	TRBV6-5	NA	TRBJ2-2	CASSWAGNTGELFF
14	TRBV27	NA	TRBJ2-7	CASSLRTLAYEQHF
13	TRBV15	NA	TRBJ2-3	CATSRDGTGTQYF
13	TRBV12-3/TRBV12-4	NA	TRBJ1-2	CASSYTVGYGYTF
14	TRBV10-1	NA	TRBJ1-1	CASSEHRVNTEAFF
14	TRBV5-4	medium-sized	TRBJ2-7	CASSSEPSRGEQYF
13	TRBV30	NA	TRBJ1-1	CAWSRQQNTEAFF
15	TRBV18	NA	TRBJ1-5	CASSPLRGGDQPQHF